The 5 T cell receptor beta chains below all came from one sample that was sequenced in a study of spatial heterogeneity in lung cancer. TCRdb processed the 5' RACE reads anew with MiXCR; each CDR3 protein has one entry. The sample has 15,000 to 20,000 distinct CDR3 sequences, about 6% seen once; the top ten hold roughly 25%. The time point is: blood at routine non-recurrence follow-up after resection. The specimen comprised PBMCs, sampled at follow-up. The receptor source for this set is a male donor with early-stage non-small cell lung cancer.

The sample holds many counts of this clonotype. The chain carries TRBV4-2 and TRBJ2-3; 10 bases match TRBD2. The CDR3 totals 17 residues. With 0 bases clipped from V and 1 base from J, the junction kept 4 bases outside the gene matches. CDR1 is LGHNA, CDR2 YNFKEQ, per germline. CDR3 loop: CASSQDRGTSGTDTQYF. For the CDR3, the DNA is TGTGCCAGCAGCCAAGATCGTGGGACTAGCGGCACAGATACGCAGTATTTT.

This clonotype was seen at least ten times. The rearrangement joins TRBV6-5 to TRBJ1-2, with a possible D match to TRBD1 (6 bases). From germline, CDR1 is MNHEY and CDR2 SVGAGI. V dropped 5 bases and J dropped 2 bases, with 9 bases sitting between them. The CDR3 totals 13 residues. The CDR3 nucleotides read TGTGCCAGCAGTATAACAGGGAACTATGGCTACACCTTC. Encoded protein: CASSITGNYGYTF.

Ten or more counts support this clonotype. The chain links TRBV7-3 to TRBJ2-1, with TRBD2 matching 7 bases. The CDR3 extends over 15 amino acids. Looked up from germline, CDR1 is SGHTA and CDR2 is FQGTGA. V shed 2 bases, J shed 9 bases, and the junction held 10 bases outside the gene matches. CDR3 nucleotide sequence: TGTGCCAGCAGCTTACGGGGGACTAACGATGTTGAGCAGTTCTTC. Translated: CASSLRGTNDVEQFF. The whole variable domain, filled in from reference TRBV7-3 and TRBJ2-1, reads GAGVSQTPSNKVTEKGKYVELRCDPISGHTALYWYRQSLGQGPEFLIYFQGTGAADDSGLPNDRFFAVRPEGSVSTLKIQRTERGDSAVYLCASSLRGTNDVEQFFGPGTRLTVL.

This clonotype was observed many times. The V and J genes are TRBV11-1 and TRBJ2-7; D call uncertain. The V gene lost 1 base and the J gene lost 3 bases, with 7 bases spanning the gap. The CDR3 loop spans 13 amino acids. Germline assignment: CDR1 SGHAT and CDR2 FQDESV (reference sequence). This CDR3 reads CASSLGFRYEQYF. Written as DNA, the CDR3 is TGTGCCAGCAGCTTAGGGTTCCGCTACGAGCAGTACTTC.

This clonotype was seen repeatedly, ten times or more. The chain has TRBV5-1 and TRBJ2-1; D possibly uses TRBD1 or TRBD2 (5 bases each). The CDR3 is 14 residues long. The V gene's germline CDR1 is SGHRS and CDR2 YFSETQ. V was pared by 4 bases and J by 8 bases, with 16 bases between. DNA for the CDR3: TGCGCCAGCAGCCCCGGGACCTTACTGGATGAGCAGTTCTTC. This codes for CASSPGTLLDEQFF.